A selection of T cell receptor beta chains follows, all from one sample in a study of Graves' ophthalmopathy and Graves' hyperthyroidism. Via MiXCR, TCRdb re-called the multiplex PCR reads, giving one row per CDR3 protein. The repertoire has some 1.1 million distinct CDR3 sequences, 35% to 40% of them found once; the top ten carry approximately 12%. Material for sequencing was peripheral blood or thyroid tissue (not recorded which). The receptors here all came from an adult man with Graves' hyperthyroidism. The CDR3 runs from the conserved cysteine through the conserved F or W. A D gene is named only where the DNA matches it firmly. Some rows mark clone size as missing; the rest say once, few, many or name a class of expanded clone.

v_call	clone_size	j_call	cdr3_length	d_call	cdr3_nt	cdr3_aa
TRBV29-1	.	TRBJ2-7	14	TRBD1	TGCAGCGTTGAACAGGACAGGGCGCCCTACGAGCAGTACTTC	CSVEQDRAPYEQYF
TRBV10-3	.	TRBJ1-1	13	.	TGTGCCATCAGCGATATCTCCGGGACAGAAGCTTTCTTT	CAISDISGTEAFF
TRBV11-2	.	TRBJ2-6	17	TRBD1	TGTGCCAGCAGGCCAACAGGGGGCTACTCTGGGGCCAACGTCCTGACTTTC	CASRPTGGYSGANVLTF
TRBV25-1	few	TRBJ1-1	15	.	TGTGCCAGCAGTGACCCTAGGAGGAGGAACACTGAAGCTTTCTTT	CASSDPRRRNTEAFF
TRBV5-5	many	TRBJ2-7	12	.	TGTGCCAGCAGCTCCGACAGCAACAAGCAGTACTTC	CASSSDSNKQYF
TRBV7-2	many	TRBJ1-2	17	.	TGTGCCAGCAGCTTTCTGCCAGGGGACTTCAGTAACTATGGCTACACCTTC	CASSFLPGDFSNYGYTF
TRBV5-4	.	TRBJ2-5	16	.	TGTGCCAGCAGCTCACCGTCCGGGCTAAGGCAAGAGACCCAGTACTTC	CASSSPSGLRQETQYF
TRBV2	many	TRBJ2-1	14	TRBD1	TGTGCCAGCAGCGGGGACAGGGGGTTTAACGAGCAGTTCTTC	CASSGDRGFNEQFF
TRBV29-1	few	TRBJ1-2	12	TRBD1	TGCAGCGTGTGGGACAGCTTCTATGGCTACACCTTC	CSVWDSFYGYTF
TRBV7-6	.	TRBJ2-2	20	TRBD2	TGTGCCAGCAGCTACCCTCCGGGACTAGCGGGAGGGTCGAACACCGGGGAGCTGTTTTTT	CASSYPPGLAGGSNTGELFF
TRBV10-3	.	TRBJ1-3	18	.	TGTGCCATCAGTGCGCAGGGGAGACCAACGAGCTCTGGAAACACCATATATTTT	CAISAQGRPTSSGNTIYF
TRBV7-2	many	TRBJ1-1	13	TRBD1	TGTGCCAGCCAGACAGGGACGAACACTGAAGCTTTCTTT	CASQTGTNTEAFF
TRBV6-6	.	TRBJ2-7	15	TRBD1	TGTGCCAGCAGTGACGGGACAGGGGGAACCTACGAGCAGTACTTC	CASSDGTGGTYEQYF
TRBV2	many	TRBJ1-6	15	TRBD1	TGTGCCAGCAGCGAAATGACAGGGGGAGGTTCACCCCTCCACTTT	CASSEMTGGGSPLHF
TRBV7-9	.	TRBJ2-3	13	.	TGTGCCAGCAGCCGGTGGGACGTAGATACGCAGTATTTT	CASSRWDVDTQYF
TRBV4-3	many	TRBJ1-1	15	.	TGCGCCAGCAGCCAAGATCATGGAGCGAGGACTGAAGCTTTCTTT	CASSQDHGARTEAFF